The sequence of this TCR beta chain was determined in a study of blood T cell repertoires in COVID-19. Study overall: The origin of the acute and convalescent COVID-19 samples was the United States, Italy and Spain. T cells, B-cell-depleted T cells, or PBMCs supplied cDNA or gDNA.

V was shortened by 0 bases and J by 4 bases, with 8 bases between the two germline ends. The CDR3 has 15 residues. CDR1 is SGHNT and CDR2 is YYREEE in the germline V gene (reference sequence). Per the original methods: Reference gene primer amplification yielded estimated nucleated cell counts. The assay was immunoSEQ multiplex PCR, and TCRdb's table has in-frame clones only and misses some. D and trimming come from the DNA, and the V and J calls and clone size come from that table. The data show 35,000 to 45,000 clones, about nine tenths seen once. The rearrangement joins TRBV5-4 to TRBJ2-6; TRBD1 is a possible D gene (6 bases). Material for sequencing was peripheral blood. This TCR was recovered from a man aged 60 to 75 with acute or convalescent COVID-19. The CDR3 protein is CASSLVGAGANVLTF. The CDR3 DNA sequence: TGTGCCAGCAGCTTGGTGGGGGCCGGGGCCAACGTCCTGACTTTC.